The next 8 T cell receptor beta chains were all read from a single sample in a study of blood T cell repertoires in COVID-19. Measured with immunoSEQ multiplex PCR; TCRdb has only the in-frame clones, and not every one. The data contain about 270,000 clones, around four fifths of them singletons. The specimen sequenced was peripheral blood. All receptors come from a woman in her forties or fifties who had recovered from COVID-19.

V gene TRBV3-1 (or the pseudogene TRBV3-2) combines with J gene TRBJ1-4; D uncertain. Germline-derived CDR1 and CDR2 are LGHDT and YNNKEL (reference sequence). V was shortened by 1 base and J by 4 bases, with 10 bases between the two germline ends. The CDR3 loop spans 15 amino acids. The CDR3 protein is CASSQVAVHNEKLFF. CDR3 nucleotide sequence: TGTGCCAGCAGCCAAGTGGCAGTTCATAATGAAAAACTGTTTTTT.

J is TRBJ2-5 and V is TRBV3-1 (or the pseudogene TRBV3-2); D may be TRBD2 (6 bases). Trimming removed 4 bases at V and 5 bases at J, with 11 bases between. CDR3 length equals 13 residues. In germline, CDR1 is LGHDT, CDR2 YNNKEL (reference sequence). CDR3: CASSPPSGETQYF. The CDR3 DNA reads TGTGCCAGCAGCCCACCGAGCGGGGAGACCCAGTACTTC.

This rearrangement joins TRBV6-5 to TRBJ2-3; D is perhaps TRBD1 (6 bases). V was clipped by 6 bases and J by 8 bases, with 15 bases between them. This CDR3 contains 13 residues. Germline V gene sequence: CDR1 MNHEY, CDR2 SVGAGI. The CDR3 loop is CASRPTGYGTQYF. CDR3 bases: TGTGCCAGCAGACCTACAGGGTACGGTACGCAGTATTTT.

The chain employs TRBV5-1 and TRBJ1-4; maybe TRBD1 (5 bases). The V gene lost 4 bases and the J gene lost 0 bases, with 10 bases spanning the gap. Germline V gives CDR1 SGHRS, CDR2 YFSETQ. The CDR3 is made up of 15 amino acids. This CDR3 reads CASSNGGATNEKLFF. CDR3 nucleotide sequence: TGCGCCAGCAGCAACGGGGGGGCAACTAATGAAAAACTGTTTTTT.

The chain couples TRBV28 to TRBJ1-3, with 8 bases lining up with TRBD1. V shed 4 bases, J shed 8 bases, and the junction held 4 bases outside the gene matches. The CDR3 loop spans 13 amino acids. From germline, CDR1 is MDHEN and CDR2 SYDVKM. This CDR3 is CASSSGQVYTIYF. The CDR3 bases are TGTGCCAGCAGTTCGGGACAGGTATACACCATATATTTT.

J is TRBJ2-1 and V is TRBV11-1, with 8 bases lining up with TRBD1. Germline trimming cut 1 base from V and 4 bases from J; bases unmatched to any gene: 3. CDR3 length: 15 residues. Germline lookup yields CDR1 SGHAT and CDR2 FQDESV (reference sequence). The CDR3 loop reads CASSLDRGFYNEQFF. The CDR3 DNA reads as TGTGCCAGCAGCTTAGACAGGGGGTTTTACAATGAGCAGTTCTTC.

V gene TRBV5-1 combines with J gene TRBJ2-5, with 16 positions matching TRBD2. This CDR3 region has 17 residues. The J segment lost 0 bases and the V segment lost 4 bases, leaving 3 bases of the junction unmatched. Germline V gene data show CDR1 as SGHRS and CDR2 as YFSETQ. DNA for the CDR3: TGCGCCAGCAGCCGGGGACTAGCGGGGGGGTACCAAGAGACCCAGTACTTC. This gives the protein CASSRGLAGGYQETQYF.

This chain connects TRBV3-1 (or the pseudogene TRBV3-2) to TRBJ2-1, with 9 bases lining up with TRBD2. With 0 bases clipped from V and 5 bases from J, the junction kept 8 bases outside the gene matches. Germline lookup yields CDR1 LGHDT and CDR2 YNNKEL (reference sequence). CDR3 length equals 17 residues. In DNA, the CDR3 is TGTGCCAGCAGCCAAGATGTGGCTAGCGGGGAGGACAATGAGCAGTTCTTC. Translated, it gives CASSQDVASGEDNEQFF.